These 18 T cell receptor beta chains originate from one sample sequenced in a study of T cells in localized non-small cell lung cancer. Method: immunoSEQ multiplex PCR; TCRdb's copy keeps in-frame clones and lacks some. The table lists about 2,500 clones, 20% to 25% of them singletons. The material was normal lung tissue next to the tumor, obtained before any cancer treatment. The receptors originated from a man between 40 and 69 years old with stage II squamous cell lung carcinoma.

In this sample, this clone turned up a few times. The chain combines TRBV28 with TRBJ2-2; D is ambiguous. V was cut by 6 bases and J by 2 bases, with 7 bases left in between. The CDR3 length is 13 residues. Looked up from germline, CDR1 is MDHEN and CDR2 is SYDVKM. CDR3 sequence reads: CASRNRNTGELFF. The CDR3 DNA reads TGTGCCAGCAGGAACAGAAACACCGGGGAGCTGTTTTTT.

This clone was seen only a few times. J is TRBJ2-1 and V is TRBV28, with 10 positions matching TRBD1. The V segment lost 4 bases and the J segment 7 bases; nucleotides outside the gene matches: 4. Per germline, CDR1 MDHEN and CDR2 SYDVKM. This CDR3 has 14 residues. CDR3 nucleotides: TGTGCCAGCAGTTCGGGGACAGGGGCAAATGAGCAGTTCTTC. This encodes CASSSGTGANEQFF.

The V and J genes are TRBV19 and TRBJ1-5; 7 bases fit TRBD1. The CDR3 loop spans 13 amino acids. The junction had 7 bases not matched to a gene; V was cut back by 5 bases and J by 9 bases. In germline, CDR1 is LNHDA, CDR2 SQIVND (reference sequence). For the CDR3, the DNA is TGTGCCAGTAGTGGGCAGGGGGATACGCCCCAGCATTTT. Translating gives CASSGQGDTPQHF.

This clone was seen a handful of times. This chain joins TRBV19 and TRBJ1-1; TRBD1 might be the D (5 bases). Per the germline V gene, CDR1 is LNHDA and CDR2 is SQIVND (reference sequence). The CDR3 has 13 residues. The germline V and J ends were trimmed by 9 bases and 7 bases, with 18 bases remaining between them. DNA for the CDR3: TGTGCCAGCAGATCCGGGACCTACCTTGAAGCTTTCTTT. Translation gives CASRSGTYLEAFF.

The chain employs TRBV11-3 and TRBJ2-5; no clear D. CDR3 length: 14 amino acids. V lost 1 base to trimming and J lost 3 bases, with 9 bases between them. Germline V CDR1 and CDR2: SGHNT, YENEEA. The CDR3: CASSLGSLKETQYF. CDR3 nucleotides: TGTGCCAGCAGCTTAGGCTCCCTAAAAGAGACCCAGTACTTC.

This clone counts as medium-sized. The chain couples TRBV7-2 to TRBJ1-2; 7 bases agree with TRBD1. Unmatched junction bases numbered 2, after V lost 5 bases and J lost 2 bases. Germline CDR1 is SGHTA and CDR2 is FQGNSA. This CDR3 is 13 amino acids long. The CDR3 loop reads CASSPTGNYGYTF. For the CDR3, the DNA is TGTGCCAGCAGCCCGACAGGGAACTATGGCTACACCTTC.

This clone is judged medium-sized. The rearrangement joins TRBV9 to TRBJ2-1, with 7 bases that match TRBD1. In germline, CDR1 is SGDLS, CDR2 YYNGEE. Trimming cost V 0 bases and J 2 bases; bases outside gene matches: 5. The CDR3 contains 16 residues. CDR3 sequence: CASSVARQGAYNEQFF. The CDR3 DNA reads TGTGCCAGCAGCGTAGCGAGGCAGGGGGCCTACAATGAGCAGTTCTTC.

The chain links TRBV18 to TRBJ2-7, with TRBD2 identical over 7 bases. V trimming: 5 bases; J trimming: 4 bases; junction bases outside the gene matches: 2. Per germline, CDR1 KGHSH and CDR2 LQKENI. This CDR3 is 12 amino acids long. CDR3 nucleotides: TGTGCCAGCTCAACGGGGGGTTACGAGCAGTACTTC. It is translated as CASSTGGYEQYF.

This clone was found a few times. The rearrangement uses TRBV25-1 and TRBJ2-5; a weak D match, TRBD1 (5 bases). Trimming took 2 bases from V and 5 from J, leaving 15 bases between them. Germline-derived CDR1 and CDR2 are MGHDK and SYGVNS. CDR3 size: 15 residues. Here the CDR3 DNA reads TGTGCCAGCAGTGAAGAAAGGGGAAGGTATGAGACCCAGTACTTC. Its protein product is CASSEERGRYETQYF.

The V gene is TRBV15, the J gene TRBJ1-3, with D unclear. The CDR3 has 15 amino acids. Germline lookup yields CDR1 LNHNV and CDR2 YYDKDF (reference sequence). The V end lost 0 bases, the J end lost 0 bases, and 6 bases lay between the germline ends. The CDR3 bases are TGTGCCACCAGCAGAGATCTAAGCTCTGGAAACACCATATATTTT. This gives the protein CATSRDLSSGNTIYF.

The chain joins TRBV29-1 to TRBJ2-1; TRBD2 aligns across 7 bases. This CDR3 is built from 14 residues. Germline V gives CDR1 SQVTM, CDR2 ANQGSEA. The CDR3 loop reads CSVQTAGARNEQFF. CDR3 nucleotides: TGCAGTGTCCAGACGGCGGGAGCTCGTAATGAGCAGTTCTTC.

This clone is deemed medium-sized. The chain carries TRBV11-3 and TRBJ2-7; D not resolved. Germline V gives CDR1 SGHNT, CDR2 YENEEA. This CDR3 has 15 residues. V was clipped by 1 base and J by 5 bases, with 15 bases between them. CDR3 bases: TGTGCCAGCAGCTTAGGCTCTCGGGCTGGCGACGAGCAGTACTTC. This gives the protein CASSLGSRAGDEQYF.

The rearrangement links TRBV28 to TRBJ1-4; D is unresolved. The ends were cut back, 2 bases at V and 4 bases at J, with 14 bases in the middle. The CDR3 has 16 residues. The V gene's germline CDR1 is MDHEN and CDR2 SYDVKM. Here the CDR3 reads CASSLPLGAGNEKLFF. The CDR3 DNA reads TGTGCCAGCAGTTTACCCCTAGGTGCCGGTAATGAAAAACTGTTTTTT.

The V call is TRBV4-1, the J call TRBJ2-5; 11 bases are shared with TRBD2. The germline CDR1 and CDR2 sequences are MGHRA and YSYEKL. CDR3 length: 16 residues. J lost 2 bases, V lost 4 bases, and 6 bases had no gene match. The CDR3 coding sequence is TGCGCCAGCAGCCGGGGACTAGCGGACCTACAAGAGACCCAGTACTTC. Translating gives CASSRGLADLQETQYF.

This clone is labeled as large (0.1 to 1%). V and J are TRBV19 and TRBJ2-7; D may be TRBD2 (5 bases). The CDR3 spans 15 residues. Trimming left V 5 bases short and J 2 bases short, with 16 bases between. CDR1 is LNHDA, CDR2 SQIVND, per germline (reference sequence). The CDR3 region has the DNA TGTGCCAGTAGTGCCTCCGGGGTCAGACCCTACGAGCAGTACTTC. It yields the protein CASSASGVRPYEQYF.

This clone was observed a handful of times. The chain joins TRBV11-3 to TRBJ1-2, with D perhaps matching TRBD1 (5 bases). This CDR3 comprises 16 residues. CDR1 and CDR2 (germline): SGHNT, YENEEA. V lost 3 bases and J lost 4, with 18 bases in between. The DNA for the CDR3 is TGTGCCAGCAGCTTGGCCGAAGGGGCCAAGTCCTATGGCTACACCTTC. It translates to CASSLAEGAKSYGYTF.

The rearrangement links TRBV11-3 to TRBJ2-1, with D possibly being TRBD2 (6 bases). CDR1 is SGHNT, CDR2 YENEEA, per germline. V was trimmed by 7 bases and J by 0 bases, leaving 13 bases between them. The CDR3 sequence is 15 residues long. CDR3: CASTLSGASYNEQFF. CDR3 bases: TGTGCCAGCACCCTTAGCGGCGCCTCCTACAATGAGCAGTTCTTC.

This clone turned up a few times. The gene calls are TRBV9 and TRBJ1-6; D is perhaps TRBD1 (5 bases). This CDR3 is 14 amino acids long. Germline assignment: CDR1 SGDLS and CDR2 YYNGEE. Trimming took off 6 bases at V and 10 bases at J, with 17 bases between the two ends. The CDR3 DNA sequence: TGTGCCAGCACCTCACAGGTAGGGGAGTCACCCCTCCACTTT. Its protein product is CASTSQVGESPLHF.